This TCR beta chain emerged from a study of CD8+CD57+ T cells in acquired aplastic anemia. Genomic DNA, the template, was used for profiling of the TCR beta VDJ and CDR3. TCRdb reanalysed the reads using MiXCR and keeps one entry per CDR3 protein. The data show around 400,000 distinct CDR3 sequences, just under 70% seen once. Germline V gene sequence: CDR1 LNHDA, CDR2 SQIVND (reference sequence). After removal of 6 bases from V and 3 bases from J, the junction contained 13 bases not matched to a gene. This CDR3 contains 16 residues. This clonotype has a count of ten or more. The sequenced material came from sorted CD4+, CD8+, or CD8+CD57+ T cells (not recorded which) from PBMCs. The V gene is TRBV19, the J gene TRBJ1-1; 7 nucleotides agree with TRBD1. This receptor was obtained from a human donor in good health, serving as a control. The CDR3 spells CASRVRGGAGDTEAFF. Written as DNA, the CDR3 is TGTGCCAGTAGGGTTCGAGGGGGCGCAGGGGACACTGAAGCTTTCTTT.